The entry that follows covers one T cell receptor (beta chain) sequence. The sample is drawn from a study of T cell responses to AZD1222 COVID-19 vaccine. Germline V gene sequence: CDR1 LNHNV, CDR2 YYDKDF (reference sequence). CDR3 size: 14 residues. Trimming removed 8 bases from V and 6 bases from J; junction bases left unmatched: 9. The table came from immunoSEQ multiplex PCR; TCRdb's copy has only in-frame clones and leaves some out. The sample records fewer than 65,000 clones, approximately 79% being singletons. The sequences come from peripheral blood, collected on day 0 of AZD1222 vaccination. This TCR derives from an adult in good health. The rearrangement uses TRBV15 and TRBJ1-1; 10 bases are shared with TRBD1. The CDR3 region is CATARDRGIAEAFF. CDR3 sequence (DNA): TGTGCCACCGCCCGGGACAGGGGTATTGCTGAAGCTTTCTTT.